These 11 T cell receptor beta chains were sequenced from one sample in a study of chemoradiotherapy in HPV16-positive cancers. Profiling relied on immunoSEQ multiplex PCR, and the TCRdb table lists in-frame clones only, not all of them. The repertoire consists of roughly 19,000 clones, with around 85% occurring once and the leading ten covering about 4.6%. This sample comprised blood, obtained from a patient who underwent chemoradiotherapy. Every receptor here comes from a human donor with HPV-associated anogenital cancer.

The chain combines TRBV19 with TRBJ1-5; tentatively, D is TRBD1 (5 bases). This CDR3 spans 14 amino acids. Looked up from germline, CDR1 is LNHDA and CDR2 is SQIVND (reference sequence). V gave up 3 bases and J gave up 3 bases, with 9 bases separating them. The CDR3 protein is CASSIWGDNQPQHF. The CDR3 DNA reads TGTGCCAGTAGTATCTGGGGGGACAATCAGCCCCAGCATTTT. Variable domain in full (rest from reference TRBV19 and TRBJ1-5): DGGITQSPKYLFRKEGQNVTLSCEQNLNHDAMYWYRQDPGQGLRLIYYSQIVNDFQKGDIAEGYSVSREKKESFPLTVTSAQKNPTAFYLCASSIWGDNQPQHFGDGTRLSIL.

In this sample, this clone turned up once. The genes are TRBV5-1 and TRBJ1-1; D ambiguous. Per the germline V gene, CDR1 is SGHRS and CDR2 is YFSETQ. The V and J ends lost 4 bases and 5 bases respectively, with 18 bases between them. CDR3 size: 15 residues. DNA of the CDR3: TGCGCCAGCAGCCCCCGTAACGACGTAATGACTGAAGCTTTCTTT. Residues: CASSPRNDVMTEAFF.

The chain recombines TRBV7-2 with TRBJ1-2, with TRBD1 matching 9 bases. With V trimmed by 0 bases and J by 5 bases, 7 bases remained unmatched. The CDR3 is 16 residues long. Per the germline V gene, CDR1 is SGHTA and CDR2 is FQGNSA. The CDR3 loop is CASSLAATGGIYGYTF. CDR3 in DNA: TGTGCCAGCAGCTTAGCGGCGACAGGGGGAATTTATGGCTACACCTTC.

This chain links TRBV5-1 with TRBJ2-1, with D perhaps matching TRBD1 (5 bases). Per germline, CDR1 SGHRS and CDR2 YFSETQ. The CDR3 has 16 residues. With 0 bases removed from V and 3 bases from J, the gap between germline ends came to 13 bases. CDR3 coding DNA: TGCGCCAGCAGCTTGGCAAGGGGCTCCGACTACAATGAGCAGTTCTTC. It translates to CASSLARGSDYNEQFF.

This rearrangement joins TRBV21-1 to TRBJ2-7; the table's D call of TRBD1 was not tested on the DNA. TRBV21-1 is annotated as a pseudogene. The CDR3 totals 15 residues. The DNA of the CDR3 is TGTGCCAGCAGCAAAGCGTGCAGGGGGTGGTACGAGCAGTACTTC. This codes for CASSKACRGWYEQYF.

The rearrangement joins TRBV4-1 to TRBJ2-2; tentatively, D is TRBD2 (5 bases). This CDR3 spans 15 amino acids. V was shortened by 3 bases and J by 5 bases, with 13 bases between the two germline ends. CDR1 and CDR2 from the germline V gene are MGHRA and YSYEKL. The CDR3 nucleotides are TGCGCCAGCAGCCACCAAAACCGGGATACCGGGGAGCTGTTTTTT. It codes for CASSHQNRDTGELFF.

The chain combines TRBV30 with TRBJ2-7; no reliable D call. Germline-derived CDR1 and CDR2 are GTSNPN and SVGIG (reference sequence). The CDR3 spans 13 residues. V was clipped by 4 bases and J by 5 bases, with 15 bases between them. CDR3 nucleotide sequence: TGTGCCTGGATTGGCTCAGGATACGACGAGCAGTACTTC. Protein: CAWIGSGYDEQYF.

This chain connects TRBV5-4 to TRBJ2-2, with D possibly called TRBD1 or TRBD2 (5 bases each). CDR1 and CDR2 (germline): SGHNT, YYREEE (reference sequence). The CDR3 has 15 amino acids. Trimming took 0 bases from V and 5 from J, leaving 11 bases between them. The CDR3 DNA sequence: TGTGCCAGCAGCTTGGATGGGGCGGGTACCGGGGAGCTGTTTTTT. It translates to CASSLDGAGTGELFF.

This chain joins TRBV4-1 and TRBJ1-4; D is ambiguous. Germline CDR1 reads MGHRA; CDR2 reads YSYEKL. CDR3 length: 14 amino acids. The V gene lost 0 bases and the J gene lost 7 bases, with 9 bases spanning the gap. CDR3 coding DNA: TGCGCCAGCAGCCAAGAAGATGGGAGTGAAAAACTGTTTTTT. This codes for CASSQEDGSEKLFF.

The V call is TRBV15, the J call TRBJ2-3; D not certain. V shed 3 bases and J shed 2 bases, with 0 bases lying between them. This CDR3 contains 11 residues. Germline CDR1 and CDR2: LNHNV and YYDKDF (reference sequence). The CDR3 spells CATSSTDTQYF. Written as DNA, the CDR3 is TGTGCCACCAGCAGCACAGATACGCAGTATTTT.

The V and J genes are TRBV15 and TRBJ1-5, with D possibly matching TRBD1 (5 bases). Germline V gene data show CDR1 as LNHNV and CDR2 as YYDKDF (reference sequence). Trimming removed 1 base from V and 1 base from J, with 17 bases in between. This CDR3 region has 18 residues. CDR3 residues: CATSRVPRAGGSNQPQHF. The CDR3 DNA reads TGTGCCACCAGCAGAGTCCCCCGTGCGGGGGGGAGCAATCAGCCCCAGCATTTT.